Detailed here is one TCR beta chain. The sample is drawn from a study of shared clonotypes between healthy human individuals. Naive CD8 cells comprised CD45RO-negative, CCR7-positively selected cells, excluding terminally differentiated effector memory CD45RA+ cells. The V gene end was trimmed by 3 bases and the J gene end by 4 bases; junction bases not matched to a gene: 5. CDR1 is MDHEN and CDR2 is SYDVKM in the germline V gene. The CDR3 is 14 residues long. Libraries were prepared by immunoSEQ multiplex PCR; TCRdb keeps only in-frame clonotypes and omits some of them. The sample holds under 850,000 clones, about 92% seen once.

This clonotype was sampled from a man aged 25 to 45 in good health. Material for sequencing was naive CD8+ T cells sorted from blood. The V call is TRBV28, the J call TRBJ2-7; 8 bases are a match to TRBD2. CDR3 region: CASSFAAGGYEQYF. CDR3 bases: TGTGCCAGCAGTTTTGCGGCGGGAGGATACGAGCAGTACTTC. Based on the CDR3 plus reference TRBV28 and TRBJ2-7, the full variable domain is DVKVTQSSRYLVKRTGEKVFLECVQDMDHENMFWYRQDPGLGLRLIYFSYDVKMKEKGDIPEGYSVSREKKERFSLILESASTNQTSMYLCASSFAAGGYEQYFGPGTRLTVT.